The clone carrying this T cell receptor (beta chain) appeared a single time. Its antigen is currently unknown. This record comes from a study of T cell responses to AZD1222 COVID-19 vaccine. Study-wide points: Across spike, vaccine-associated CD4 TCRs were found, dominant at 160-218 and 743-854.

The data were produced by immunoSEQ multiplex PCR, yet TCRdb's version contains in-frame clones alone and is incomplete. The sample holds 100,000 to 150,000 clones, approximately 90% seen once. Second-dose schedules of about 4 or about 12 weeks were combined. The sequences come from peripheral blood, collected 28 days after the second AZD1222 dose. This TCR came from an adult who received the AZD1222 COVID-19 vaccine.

CDR3 protein: CASSPALAGELFF. For the CDR3, the DNA is TGTGCCAGCTCACCCGCTCTAGCCGGGGAGCTGTTTTTT. This chain links TRBV18 with TRBJ2-2; D is undetermined. There are 13 residues in the CDR3. Germline values: CDR1 KGHSH, CDR2 LQKENI. Trimming took off 3 bases at V and 6 bases at J, with 8 bases between the two ends.